This T cell receptor beta chain stems from a study of blood T cells in healthy people across ages. Points from the study as a whole: A strong correlation was seen between TCR beta diversity and naive T cell percentage.

This clonotype appeared a few times. Its target is not known. Donors ranged from about 6 to 95 years old and were healthy Caucasians in Russia. Per sample, extraction of total RNA gave at least 5.5 micrograms in every case. PCR was performed a second time for roughly 6 to 12 cycles using a sample-barcoded 5' primer and a J-beta primer mix. TCRdb re-called the 5' RACE reads through MiXCR, storing one row per CDR3 protein. Of approximately 1.5 million distinct CDR3 sequences in the sample, approximately 39% were seen once. The sample was blood. The TCR sequence derives from a woman aged 18-29 years in good health.

The CDR3 region is CASRPLINSPLHF. CDR3 DNA sequence: TGTGCCAGCAGGCCACTTATAAATTCACCCCTCCACTTT. The rearrangement joins TRBV7-2 to TRBJ1-6; no reliable D call. In germline, CDR1 is SGHTA, CDR2 FQGNSA. This CDR3 spans 13 amino acids. V was clipped by 6 bases and J by 7 bases, with 10 bases between them.